This T cell receptor beta chain was documented in a study of Graves' ophthalmopathy and Graves' hyperthyroidism. Study overall: Peripheral blood was gathered at first diagnosis, ahead of any treatment whatsoever.

New diagnoses, under 2 months' duration, and ages 18 to 65 characterized the hyperthyroidism patients. The TCR beta CDR3 regions underwent amplification from RNA transcripts. HTBI-primed RT-PCR formed the first round, and a multiplex PCR formed the second. TCRdb recomputed calls from the multiplex PCR reads with MiXCR, one row per CDR3 protein. The data hold 620,000 or so distinct CDR3 sequences, with about 20% observed a single time. The germline V gene encodes CDR1 MNHNS and CDR2 SASEGT. Between the trimmed V and J ends, which lost 6 bases and 4 bases, there was a span of 15 bases. This CDR3 contains 14 residues.

The chain recombines TRBV6-1 with TRBJ2-5; perhaps TRBD1 as D (6 bases). The clonotype originates from a woman between 18 and 30 years old with stable Graves' hyperthyroidism. Some clones in this sample may be carry-over from other donors' samples. Sequenced sample: peripheral blood. The CDR3, as DNA: TGTGCCAGCAGCAGAGTTCGGACAGCAGAGACCCAGTACTTC. Residues: CASSRVRTAETQYF.